This is a list of T cell receptor beta chains from one sample in a study of shared T cell receptors in the human thymus. Generated by immunoSEQ multiplex PCR, the TCRdb table keeps only in-frame clones and is missing some. Of about 610,000 clones listed, around nine tenths were seen once; the top ten hold 0.0085% to 0.012%. The same specimen was also included in a second study, on human thymus T cells.

Sequencing used thymocytes. The receptors here all came from a boy in the first two years of life with a congenital heart defect. Each CDR3 is given with its conserved first and last residue.

CDR3 protein: CASRTGTGVNGYTF
V gene: TRBV2
CDR3 length: 14

CDR3 protein: CASSCSGRIYEQYF
V gene: TRBV11-2
CDR3 length: 14

CDR3 protein: CASSQEGLAGGPDTQYF
V gene: TRBV14
CDR3 length: 17

CDR3 protein: CSVEAGSSTDTQYF
V gene: TRBV29-1
CDR3 length: 14

CDR3 protein: CASSDSQETQYF
V gene: TRBV6-1
CDR3 length: 12

CDR3 protein: CASSQEQASDYTDTQYF
V gene: TRBV4-2
CDR3 length: 17

CDR3 protein: CASSMVEPGQGTNTEAFF
V gene: TRBV19
CDR3 length: 18

CDR3 protein: CASSQGEREFTDTQYF
V gene: TRBV4-3
CDR3 length: 16

CDR3 protein: CASSFLHNRVTPSYEQYF
V gene: TRBV11-2
CDR3 length: 18

CDR3 protein: CASSLGLAGPWGDTQYF
V gene: TRBV4-3
CDR3 length: 17

CDR3 protein: CASSFSRGYEQYF
V gene: TRBV25-1
CDR3 length: 13

CDR3 protein: CASSFGTSGSSYEQYF
V gene: TRBV11-3
CDR3 length: 16

CDR3 protein: CASSPTSGGRSSYEQYF
V gene: TRBV27
CDR3 length: 17

CDR3 protein: CASSLEGGKGEQYF
V gene: TRBV11-2
CDR3 length: 14

CDR3 protein: CACPGTQPSSYNEQFF
V gene: TRBV30
CDR3 length: 16

CDR3 protein: CASIHPAGAFF
V gene: TRBV28
CDR3 length: 11

CDR3 protein: CASSLKDSTYEQYF
V gene: TRBV7-6
CDR3 length: 14

CDR3 protein: CASSLLGEQGAWGNTIYF
V gene: TRBV28
CDR3 length: 18

CDR3 protein: CASRTTGANTEAFF
V gene: TRBV27
CDR3 length: 14

CDR3 protein: CASSQDHRTLLTEAFF
V gene: TRBV14
CDR3 length: 16

CDR3 protein: CSVRKRNEKLFF
V gene: TRBV29-1
CDR3 length: 12

CDR3 protein: CSAAGGLLRQFF
V gene: TRBV29-1
CDR3 length: 12

CDR3 protein: CASGPLIPTASNSYEQYF
V gene: TRBV12-5
CDR3 length: 18